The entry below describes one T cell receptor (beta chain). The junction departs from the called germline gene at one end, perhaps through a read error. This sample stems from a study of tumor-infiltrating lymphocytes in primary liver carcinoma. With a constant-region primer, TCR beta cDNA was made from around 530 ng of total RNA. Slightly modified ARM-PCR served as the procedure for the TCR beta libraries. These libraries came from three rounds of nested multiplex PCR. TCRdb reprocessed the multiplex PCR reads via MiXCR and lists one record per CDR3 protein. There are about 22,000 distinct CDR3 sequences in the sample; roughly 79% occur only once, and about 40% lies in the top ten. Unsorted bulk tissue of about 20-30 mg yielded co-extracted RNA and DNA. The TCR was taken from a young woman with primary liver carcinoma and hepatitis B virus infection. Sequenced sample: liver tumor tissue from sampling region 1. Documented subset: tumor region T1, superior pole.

CDR3 nucleotide sequence: TGTCCCAGCGAGATTGCGGGGAACTACGAGCAGTATTTC. Its translation: CPSEIAGNYEQYF. V gene TRBV11-2 combines with J gene TRBJ2-7; tentative D call: TRBD2 (6 bases). The length of the CDR3 is 13 residues. Germline-derived CDR1 and CDR2 are SGHAT and FQNNGV.